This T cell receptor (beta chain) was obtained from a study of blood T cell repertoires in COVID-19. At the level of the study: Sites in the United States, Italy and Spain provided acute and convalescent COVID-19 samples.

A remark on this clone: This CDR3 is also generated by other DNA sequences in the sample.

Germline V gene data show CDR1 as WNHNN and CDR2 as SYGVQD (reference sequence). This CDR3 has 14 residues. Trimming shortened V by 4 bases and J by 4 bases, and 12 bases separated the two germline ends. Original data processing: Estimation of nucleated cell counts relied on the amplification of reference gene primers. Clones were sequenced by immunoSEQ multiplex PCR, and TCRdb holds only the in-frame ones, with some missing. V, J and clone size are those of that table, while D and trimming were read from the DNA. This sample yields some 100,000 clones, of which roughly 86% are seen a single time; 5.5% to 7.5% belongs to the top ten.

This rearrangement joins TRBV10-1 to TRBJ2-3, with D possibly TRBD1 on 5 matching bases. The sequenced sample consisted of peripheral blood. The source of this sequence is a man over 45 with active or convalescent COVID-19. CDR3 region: CASSGGQGADTQYF. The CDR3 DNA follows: TGCGCCAGCAGTGGTGGGCAGGGTGCAGATACGCAGTATTTT.